Included here is one TCR beta chain sequence, with context. The antigen is undetermined. These data come from a study of cytomegalovirus exposure and HLA in healthy donors. Study-wide context: The Caucasian-associated ancestry cluster held more than 80% of over 350 genotyped donors. Study results and limitations: Near-uniform donor sequencing depth was presumed by presence/absence analyses. A later analysis reportedly found fewer N-insertions in an Asian-associated ancestry cluster than the roughly 730-donor mean. Sequencing had likely introduced a cluster of highly shared sequence variants as an artifact.

Primers included in the PCR were 60 Vbeta and 13 Jbeta primers. Using immunoSEQ multiplex PCR, the repertoire was profiled, and TCRdb retains in-frame clones only, with some absent. The sample contains about 120,000 clones, 80% of which appear only once. Per the germline V gene, CDR1 is SGHRS and CDR2 is YFSETQ. The CDR3 spans 14 residues. V shed 1 base and J shed 8 bases, with 15 bases lying between them. The sequencing input was PBMCs. V is TRBV5-1 and J is TRBJ1-2; D remains unclear. The TCR sequence derives from a female donor in good health and CMV-seropositive. Here the CDR3 DNA reads TGCGCCAGCAGCTTGATGGATTCTAGTAGGGGCTACACCTTC. Amino acid sequence: CASSLMDSSRGYTF.